What follows is one T cell receptor (beta chain) and its context. The assay was immunoSEQ multiplex PCR, and TCRdb's table has in-frame clones only and misses some. The sample lists 150,000 to 200,000 clones; 90% to 95% were seen once. This sample was taken from a study of T cell responses to AZD1222 COVID-19 vaccine. Germline V lookup: CDR1 SGDLS, CDR2 YYNGEE. CDR3 length: 14 amino acids. The V and J ends lost 3 bases and 2 bases, in that order; junction bases with no gene match: 5. The rearrangement joins TRBV9 to TRBJ2-7; TRBD1 aligns across 7 bases. The sample in question was peripheral blood, obtained 28 days after the second AZD1222 dose. The clonotype was recovered from an adult who received the AZD1222 COVID-19 vaccine. The CDR3 DNA reads TGTGCCAGCAGCGAACAGGGGAAAGCCTACGAGCAGTACTTC. It specifies CASSEQGKAYEQYF.